Following are 8 T cell receptor beta chains from one sample sequenced in a study of T-cell reconstitution after alpha-beta-depleted transplantation in children. The TCRbeta library incorporated unique molecular identifiers. TCRdb reanalysed the PCR reads using MiXCR and keeps one entry per CDR3 protein. This repertoire shows 500,000 to 750,000 distinct CDR3 sequences, over 10% found once; its top ten account for roughly 2.3%. Sample: PBMCs, mostly from graft donor cells, taken 360 days after TCRalphabeta/CD19-depleted stem cell transplant. All receptors derive from a male patient younger than 18 who had a stem cell transplant for acute myeloid leukemia, so the T cells may come from the graft donor.

This clonotype was counted at least ten times. The chain joins TRBV20-1 to TRBJ2-1; D is undetermined. CDR3 length equals 13 residues. Germline CDR1 DFQATT, CDR2 SNEGSKA (reference sequence). Between the trimmed V and J ends, which lost 5 bases and 1 base, there was a span of 9 bases. The chain's CDR3 is CSAPYLSYNEQFF. The CDR3, as DNA: TGCAGTGCTCCGTACCTTTCCTACAATGAGCAGTTCTTC.

CDR3 in DNA: TGCGCCAGCAGCCAAGGTTGGCGGGAGCCCGAGACCCAGTACTTC. Its translation is CASSQGWREPETQYF. The V and J genes are TRBV4-3 and TRBJ2-5; TRBD2 matches at 7 bases. V was pared by 1 base and J by 5 bases, with 7 bases of the junction left unmatched. Germline assignment: CDR1 LGHNA and CDR2 YSLEER. The CDR3 has 15 residues.

The chain carries TRBV7-9 and TRBJ1-2; D gene unclear. The CDR3 contains 13 residues. Germline CDR1 and CDR2: SEHNR and FQNEAQ (reference sequence). The V end was cut by 1 base, the J end by 4 bases, with 7 bases between. CDR3 in DNA: TGTGCCAGCAGCTTAGGGCAGGTCTATGGCTACACCTTC. This gives the protein CASSLGQVYGYTF.

In its sample, this clonotype was seen a few times. The V call is TRBV19, the J call TRBJ2-1; 9 positions agree with TRBD2. Germline V gene lookup returns CDR1 LNHDA and CDR2 SQIVND (reference sequence). The CDR3 is 18 amino acids. V lost 5 bases and J lost 2; bases outside the gene matches: 13. In DNA, the CDR3 is TGTGCCAGTAGTTTCTTAGCCCCGGGACTAGCCCCCTACAATGAGCAGTTCTTC. It codes for CASSFLAPGLAPYNEQFF.

About this clonotype: Relative to the germline gene, one junction end is altered; a read error may explain this. The chain joins TRBV20-1 to TRBJ2-7; 11 positions match TRBD2. The CDR3 length is 15 residues. Germline V lookup: CDR1 DFQATT, CDR2 SNEGSKA (reference sequence). The CDR3 DNA sequence: TGCAGTGCTGGAGACGTAGCGGGAGGGACCTACGAGCAGTACTTC. Protein: CSAGDVAGGTYEQYF.

This chain links TRBV29-1 with TRBJ2-4; no definite D call. Germline-derived CDR1 and CDR2 are SQVTM and ANQGSEA. V dropped 5 bases and J dropped 3 bases, with 8 bases sitting between them. The length of the CDR3 is 12 residues. The CDR3: CSVSWDKNIQYF. The CDR3 region has the DNA TGCAGCGTTTCGTGGGACAAAAACATTCAGTACTTC.

This clonotype has ten or more counts. The chain couples TRBV12-3 or TRBV12-4 to TRBJ2-1, with TRBD2 as a possible D gene (7 bases). V was cut by 5 bases and J by 9 bases, with 20 bases left in between. This CDR3 spans 15 amino acids. The CDR3 loop is CASSPDPSGGSEQFF. CDR3 sequence (DNA): TGTGCCAGCAGTCCCGATCCCTCGGGGGGCAGTGAGCAGTTCTTC.

This clonotype has a handful of counts. The V and J genes are TRBV20-1 and TRBJ1-1, with D unclear. The CDR3 runs to 15 residues. The ends were cut back, 7 bases at V and 1 base at J, with 19 bases in the middle. Germline CDR1 reads DFQATT; CDR2 reads SNEGSKA (reference sequence). The CDR3: CSVYLRIPQNTEAFF. The CDR3 bases are TGCAGTGTTTATTTACGGATCCCCCAGAACACTGAAGCTTTCTTT.